A selection of T cell receptor beta chains follows, all from one sample in a study of T cell responses to AZD1222 COVID-19 vaccine. The data were produced by immunoSEQ multiplex PCR, yet TCRdb's version contains in-frame clones alone and is incomplete. The table includes under 110,000 clones, about 82% detected once. Sequenced material: peripheral blood, taken on day 0 of AZD1222 vaccination. Source of these receptors: an adult in good health. Each CDR3 is given with its conserved first and last residue. A D gene is named only where the DNA matches it firmly. Clone size, where shown, is once, few, many, or a class for clones that have expanded.

length	V	D	J	size	DNA	CDR3
15	TRBV5-4	.	TRBJ2-5	.	TGTGCCAGCAGCTTGAGGGACCTACTCCAAGAGACCCAGTACTTC	CASSLRDLLQETQYF
15	TRBV9	.	TRBJ2-3	.	TGTGCCAGCAGTCTCCGGGACGGCCGCACAGATACGCAGTATTTT	CASSLRDGRTDTQYF
11	TRBV28	.	TRBJ1-2	.	TGTGCCAGCAGCAGTGCCATGGGGAGGCTCTTC	CASSSAMGRLF
14	TRBV5-1	.	TRBJ1-4	.	TGCGCCAGCAGCTTACAGGGCGGGAATGAAAAACTGTTTTTT	CASSLQGGNEKLFF
19	TRBV27	TRBD2	TRBJ2-2	.	TGTGCCAGCAGCAACCCCGGGACTAGCGGGTTGTCGAACACCGGGGAGCTGTTTTTT	CASSNPGTSGLSNTGELFF
15	TRBV5-4	.	TRBJ2-5	.	TGTGCCAGCAGCCCCCGTTCAGTCGTTGAAGAGACCCAGTACTTC	CASSPRSVVEETQYF
16	TRBV27	.	TRBJ1-6	.	TGTGCCAGCAGTTTAAGGGGTATTGGGGCCAATTCACCCCTCCACTTT	CASSLRGIGANSPLHF
15	TRBV11-2	.	TRBJ2-1	once	TGTGCCAGCAGCCAACCGTCCAGGGTTACCAATGAGCAGTTCTTC	CASSQPSRVTNEQFF
16	TRBV5-8	.	TRBJ1-5	.	TGTGCCAGCAGCTTGCTTTCGGGCCAGGATCGTCAGCCCCAGCATTTT	CASSLLSGQDRQPQHF
15	TRBV2	TRBD2	TRBJ2-2	.	TGTGCCAGCAGTAGGACTAGCGGGAGGACCGGGGAGCTGTTTTTT	CASSRTSGRTGELFF
17	TRBV3-1/TRBV3-2	TRBD2	TRBJ2-1	once	TGTGCCAGCAGCCAAGACTTTCCTAGCGGGACCTACAATGAGCAGTTCTTC	CASSQDFPSGTYNEQFF
15	TRBV11-1	.	TRBJ2-2	few	TGTGCCAGCAGCTTAAACCCCGCGGGGACCGGGGAGCTGTTTTTT	CASSLNPAGTGELFF
15	TRBV4-3	.	TRBJ2-7	.	TGCGCCAGCAGCCAAGGACTAGGGCAGAGGAACGAGCAGTACTTC	CASSQGLGQRNEQYF
13	TRBV19	.	TRBJ1-3	.	TGTGCCAGTAGTATAGTCGGCCGGAACACCATATATTTT	CASSIVGRNTIYF
19	TRBV4-3	.	TRBJ2-1	.	TGCGCCACTCCCGAGGGGGAGGACCCTTTTAACAGCTCCTACAATGAGCAGTTCTTC	CATPEGEDPFNSSYNEQFF
14	TRBV30	.	TRBJ1-1	.	TGTGCCGGGTACGCAGGGGAAGGGGTGACTGAAGCTTTCTTT	CAGYAGEGVTEAFF
24	TRBV28	TRBD1	TRBJ2-7	.	TGTGCCAGCAGTAGAGGGTGGGTTAAGCCCCGTCCGGGACAGGGGCCGGCGGGCTCCTACGAGCAGTACTTC	CASSRGWVKPRPGQGPAGSYEQYF
15	TRBV11-3	.	TRBJ2-7	many	TGTGCCAGCAGCCTCGAGCAGGGGCCATCCTACGAGCAGTACTTC	CASSLEQGPSYEQYF
14	TRBV6-5	.	TRBJ2-5	.	TGTGCCAGCAGTCCTCACCAGGTTCAGGGGACCCAGTACTTC	CASSPHQVQGTQYF
13	TRBV7-9	.	TRBJ1-2	.	TGTGCCAGCAGCTTAGGTTCTGGGGATGGCTACACCTTC	CASSLGSGDGYTF
15	TRBV5-4	.	TRBJ2-5	.	TGTGCCAGCAGCTTTAGTAGTGGGGATTGGGAGACCCAGTACTTC	CASSFSSGDWETQYF
13	TRBV5-1	.	TRBJ2-1	.	TGCGCCAGCAGCTTGGGTGGGGTGGACGAGCAGTTCTTC	CASSLGGVDEQFF
19	TRBV5-6	.	TRBJ2-5	.	TGTGCCAGCAGCTTGGACAGGGTGGGCTCCCGGGGGGTTCAAGAGACCCAGTACTTC	CASSLDRVGSRGVQETQYF
12	TRBV18	.	TRBJ1-2	once	TGTGCCAGCTCACCCAATACAGAGACCCAGACCTTC	CASSPNTETQTF
14	TRBV27	.	TRBJ2-6	.	TGTGCCAGCACCAGACTCCTGGAGGCCAACGTCCTGACTTTC	CASTRLLEANVLTF
14	TRBV11-2	.	TRBJ1-4	.	TGTGCCAGCAGCTTAGAGTGGTTTAATGAAAAACTGTTTTTT	CASSLEWFNEKLFF
17	TRBV20-1	TRBD2	TRBJ2-6	.	TGCAGTGCTAGTGAGCGGGACGGGGGCTCTGGGGCCAACGTCCTGACTTTC	CSASERDGGSGANVLTF
13	TRBV12-3/TRBV12-4	.	TRBJ1-5	.	TGTGCCAGCAGCCGACAGGTCAATCAGCCCCAGCATTTT	CASSRQVNQPQHF
14	TRBV29-1	.	TRBJ1-5	.	TGCCGGCAGTTGAAGCGGTCGGGCAATCAGCCCCAGCATTTT	CRQLKRSGNQPQHF
12	TRBV5-6	.	TRBJ2-1	once	TGTGCCAGCAGCTTGGGTCGTCGCGAAGAGTTCTTC	CASSLGRREEFF
13	TRBV7-9	.	TRBJ1-3	few	TGTGCCACAGCCCCCAGTTCTGGAAACACCATATATTTT	CATAPSSGNTIYF
15	TRBV3-1/TRBV3-2	.	TRBJ2-1	.	TGTGCCAGCAGCCAAGACCGAAGCTCCTACAATGAGCAGTTCTTC	CASSQDRSSYNEQFF
15	TRBV6-2/TRBV6-3	.	TRBJ2-5	.	TGTGCCAGCAGTCCACTCGACACAGCCCAAGAGACCCAGTACTTC	CASSPLDTAQETQYF
13	TRBV6-1	.	TRBJ1-2	.	TGTGCCTCCAAAGAGGGGGAGCAGTATGGCTACACCTTC	CASKEGEQYGYTF
14	TRBV19	.	TRBJ2-1	.	TGTGCCAGTAGTATAGGCGTGTTATACAATGAGCAGTTCTTC	CASSIGVLYNEQFF
14	TRBV19	.	TRBJ1-1	.	TGTGCCAGTAGTGACCCCCGGAAGAACACTGAAGCTTTCTTT	CASSDPRKNTEAFF
14	TRBV2	.	TRBJ1-1	.	TGTGCCAGCAGTACCGTTCCGGGACGGATTGAAGCTTTCTTT	CASSTVPGRIEAFF
15	TRBV28	TRBD2	TRBJ2-1	.	TGTGCCAGCAGTACCCCGGGACTAGTCTACAATGAGCAGTTCTTC	CASSTPGLVYNEQFF
14	TRBV3-1/TRBV3-2	.	TRBJ1-5	.	TGTGCCAGCAGCCAAGGGGGCTCTAATCAGCCCCAGCATTTT	CASSQGGSNQPQHF
14	TRBV27	.	TRBJ1-5	.	TGTGCCAGCAGTTTTTCAGGGGTGAATCAGCCCCAGCATTTT	CASSFSGVNQPQHF
12	TRBV19	.	TRBJ2-2	.	TGTGCCAGTAGTACCTCATTTGGGGAGCTGTTTTTT	CASSTSFGELFF